This is a list of T cell receptor beta chains from one sample in a study of blood T cell repertoires in COVID-19. TCRdb keeps only in-frame clones here, not all; method: immunoSEQ multiplex PCR. Altogether over 300,000 clones are present, roughly 88% being singletons, with the ten largest covering around 0.97%. Sequenced material: PBMCs or T cells enriched from blood (not recorded which). Receptors originate from a woman aged 30 to 39 with acute COVID-19. Both conserved end residues are part of each CDR3. Fields, in order: J gene, V gene, D gene, CDR3 DNA, CDR3 protein. The D gene is left open where the match is weak.

TRBJ1-2,TRBV3-1/TRBV3-2,-,TGTGCCAGCAGCCAAGATGGGGGGGAGTATGGCTACACCTTC,CASSQDGGEYGYTF
TRBJ2-3,TRBV10-2,TRBD2,TGCGCCAGCCGTCCGACTAGCGGGGGGGCTGATACGCAGTATTTT,CASRPTSGGADTQYF
TRBJ1-5,TRBV19,-,TGTGCCAGCCGCTTTAAGGGGCAGTTCAATCAGCCCCAGCATTTT,CASRFKGQFNQPQHF
TRBJ2-7,TRBV6-5,-,TGTGCCACCCGTTTAAGGGGGAACGAGCAGTACTTC,CATRLRGNEQYF
TRBJ1-2,TRBV20-1,-,TGCAGTGCGATGCCTTCGGGGGGTACCACCTTC,CSAMPSGGTTF
TRBJ1-6,TRBV3-1/TRBV3-2,TRBD1,TGTGCCAGCAGCCTTACCGGGACAGGGGTTTCACCCCTCCACTTT,CASSLTGTGVSPLHF
TRBJ2-3,TRBV19,TRBD2,TGTGCCAGTAGTATAGATCTTTCTGGGGCGGGGGTCACAGATACGCAGTATTTT,CASSIDLSGAGVTDTQYF
TRBJ1-2,TRBV19,TRBD1,TGTGCCAGTAGTGCAGACAGTAGGGGGCTCGATGGCTACACCTTC,CASSADSRGLDGYTF
TRBJ1-1,TRBV11-2,-,TGTGCCAGCAGCTTAGGGCCGAACACTGAAGCTTTCTTT,CASSLGPNTEAFF
TRBJ1-2,TRBV24-1,-,TGTGCCACCAGTGATTTTGGCAGGGGAGACTCAGCGGATGGCTACACCTTC,CATSDFGRGDSADGYTF
TRBJ2-7,TRBV13,-,TGTGCCAGCAGCTTAGGCTTTCACGAGCAGTACTTC,CASSLGFHEQYF
TRBJ1-3,TRBV18,TRBD1,TGTGCCAGCTCACCCGGGACAGGGGCGACCTCTGGAAACACCATATATTTT,CASSPGTGATSGNTIYF
TRBJ1-5,TRBV7-2,-,TGTGCCAGCAGCTTAGGTTACCGGCAGCCCCAGCATTTT,CASSLGYRQPQHF
TRBJ1-1,TRBV9,-,TGTGCCAGCAGCGTAGGCCAGATGAACACTGAAGCTTTCTTT,CASSVGQMNTEAFF
TRBJ1-6,TRBV6-6,-,TGTGCCAGCAGTGCGGGGAGCTCCTATAATTCACCCCTCCACTTT,CASSAGSSYNSPLHF
TRBJ1-1,TRBV4-1,-,TGCGCCAGCAGCCAAGACTCGTGGGGCAACACTGAAGCTTTCTTT,CASSQDSWGNTEAFF
TRBJ1-2,TRBV6-5,-,TGTGCCAGCACCCGGACAGCTAACTATGGCTACACCTTC,CASTRTANYGYTF
TRBJ2-5,TRBV18,-,TGTGCCAGCTTACTTCCGGGTCGGGAGACCCAGTACTTC,CASLLPGRETQYF
TRBJ1-2,TRBV5-4,TRBD1,TGTGCCAGCAGCCCGACAGGGGGCGCGGACTATGGCTACACCTTC,CASSPTGGADYGYTF
TRBJ1-5,TRBV5-1,-,TGCGCCAGCAGCCCGGACCCCGGGAGGGGCAATCAGCCCCAGCATTTT,CASSPDPGRGNQPQHF